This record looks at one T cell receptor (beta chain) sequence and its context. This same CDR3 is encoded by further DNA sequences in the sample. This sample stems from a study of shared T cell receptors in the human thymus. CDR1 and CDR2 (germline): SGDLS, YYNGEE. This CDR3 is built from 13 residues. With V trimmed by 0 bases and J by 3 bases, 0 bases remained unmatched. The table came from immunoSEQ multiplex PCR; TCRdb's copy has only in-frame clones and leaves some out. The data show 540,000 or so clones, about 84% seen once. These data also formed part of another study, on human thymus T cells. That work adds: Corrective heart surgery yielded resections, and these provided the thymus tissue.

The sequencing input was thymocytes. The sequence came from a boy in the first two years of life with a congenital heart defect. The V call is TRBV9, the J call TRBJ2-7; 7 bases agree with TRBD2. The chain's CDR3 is CASSVGTSYEQYF. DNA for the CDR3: TGTGCCAGCAGCGTAGGGACTAGCTACGAGCAGTACTTC.